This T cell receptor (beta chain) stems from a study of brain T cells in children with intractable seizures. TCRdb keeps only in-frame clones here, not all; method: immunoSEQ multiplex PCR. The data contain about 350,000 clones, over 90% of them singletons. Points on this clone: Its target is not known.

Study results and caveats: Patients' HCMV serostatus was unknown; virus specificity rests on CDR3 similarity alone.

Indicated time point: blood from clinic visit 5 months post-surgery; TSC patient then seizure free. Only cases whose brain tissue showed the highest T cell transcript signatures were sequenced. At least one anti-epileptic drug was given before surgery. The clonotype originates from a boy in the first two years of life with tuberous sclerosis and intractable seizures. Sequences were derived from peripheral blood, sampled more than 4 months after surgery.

CDR3 nucleotides: TGTGCCAGCAGTGAAGCGGGAGGAAAAGAGACCCAGTACTTC. Its translation is CASSEAGGKETQYF. The chain is built from TRBV6-1 and TRBJ2-5, with a tentative D call TRBD2 (6 bases). This CDR3 has 14 amino acids. Germline V gene sequence: CDR1 MNHNS, CDR2 SASEGT. V lost 0 bases, J lost 3 bases, and 8 bases lay in between.